This T cell receptor beta chain appears in the sequencing data of a study of T cell responses to AZD1222 COVID-19 vaccine. Sequencing was performed with immunoSEQ multiplex PCR; in TCRdb, only in-frame clones are kept and a portion is missing. This repertoire shows about 78,000 clones, 88% found once; its top ten account for roughly 5%. Of note for this clone: What it recognizes is unknown.

Regarding the study as a whole: The sample set comprised mostly white British donors with more females, and clonal diversity was possibly underestimated. Repertoires in all cases were sampled only once the peak T cell response had passed. Targeting of unmutated variant regions was reportedly seen in nearly half of spike-specific TCRs. Seropositive at baseline were only a handful of AZD1222 recipients.

The source is an adult in good health. The material sequenced was peripheral blood, taken on day 0 of MenACWY control vaccination.

The CDR3 bases are TGTGCCAGTAGTGCCGGGACCTTTTATGGCTACACCTTC. This codes for CASSAGTFYGYTF. V usage is TRBV19 and J usage is TRBJ1-2; D possibly corresponds to TRBD1 (5 bases). Germline V gives CDR1 LNHDA, CDR2 SQIVND (reference sequence). The CDR3 spans 13 residues. With 5 bases removed from V and 5 bases from J, the gap between germline ends came to 12 bases.